The entry below gives a single TCR beta chain sequence along with its context. Its antigen is not identified. This sample was taken from a study of cytotoxic CD8 clonotypes in ibrutinib-treated CLL. Study-wide results and caveats: While tracking circulating CD8+ T-cell counts, baseline clonality exceeded that of age-matched healthy donors.

The planned depth of sequencing spanned 1 in 200,000 to 1 in 1 million T cells. Sequencing used immunoSEQ multiplex PCR; TCRdb keeps in-frame clones, though not all of them. The repertoire has 29,000 or so clones, more than 65% of them found once; the top ten carry approximately 50%. The CDR3 runs to 11 residues. The V gene lost 4 bases and the J gene lost 7 bases, with 10 bases spanning the gap. The V gene's germline CDR1 is GTSNPN and CDR2 SVGIG (reference sequence). This receptor was taken from a human donor with chronic lymphocytic leukemia. Sequences were derived from PBMCs, sampled after 24 months of ibrutinib treatment. The J gene is TRBJ1-2, the V gene TRBV30; D perhaps matches TRBD1 (6 bases). The CDR3 protein is CAWTQGGGYTF. For the CDR3, the DNA is TGTGCCTGGACCCAAGGGGGTGGCTACACCTTC.